These 10 T cell receptor beta chains came from one sample sequenced in a study of T cell clones after liver transplantation. TCRdb keeps only in-frame clones here, not all; method: immunoSEQ multiplex PCR. Altogether about 80,000 clones are present, roughly 85% being singletons, with the ten largest covering under 0.6%. Sequencing was performed on CD4+ T cells from blood, taken approximately 3.5 years after liver transplant. The source of these receptors is a human patient who received a liver transplant. A subset of T cells may come from the graft donor.

The gene calls are TRBV28 and TRBJ2-7, with D perhaps given as TRBD1 or TRBD2 (5 bases each). V was trimmed by 6 bases and J by 3 bases, leaving 15 bases between them. Germline CDR1 MDHEN, CDR2 SYDVKM. The CDR3 is 14 amino acids. The CDR3 region has the DNA TGTGCCAGCAGCCAACCCGGGACCTACTACGAGCAGTACTTC. This sequence encodes CASSQPGTYYEQYF.

The rearrangement links TRBV28 to TRBJ2-2; no definite D call. V was cut by 8 bases and J by 7 bases, with 26 bases left in between. The CDR3 totals 17 residues. In germline, CDR1 is MDHEN, CDR2 SYDVKM. The CDR3 sequence: CASSGNGRGFNGGELFF. As DNA, the CDR3 is TGTGCCAGCTCAGGCAATGGCAGAGGCTTTAACGGCGGGGAGCTGTTTTTT. Complete variable domain (other parts from reference TRBV28 and TRBJ2-2): DVKVTQSSRYLVKRTGEKVFLECVQDMDHENMFWYRQDPGLGLRLIYFSYDVKMKEKGDIPEGYSVSREKKERFSLILESASTNQTSMYLCASSGNGRGFNGGELFFGEGSRLTVL.

The chain employs TRBV6-5 and TRBJ2-7; the match to TRBD2 covers 8 bases. Germline V gene data show CDR1 as MNHEY and CDR2 as SVGAGI. The length of the CDR3 is 14 residues. Losses at the gene ends were 2 bases for V and 7 bases for J; bases not matched to a gene: 7. CDR3: CASSYTGGLGEQYF. CDR3 sequence (DNA): TGTGCCAGCAGTTACACGGGAGGGCTGGGGGAGCAGTACTTC.

The rearrangement joins TRBV9 to TRBJ2-7; TRBD1 matches 10 bases. J lost 4 bases, V lost 4 bases, and 8 bases had no gene match. From germline, CDR1 is SGDLS and CDR2 YYNGEE. There are 15 residues in the CDR3. CDR3: CASSPGTGDDYEQYF. The DNA of the CDR3 is TGTGCCAGCAGCCCGGGGACAGGGGATGATTACGAGCAGTACTTC. The variable domain in full, with the rest retrieved from reference TRBV9 and TRBJ2-7, is DSGVTQTPKHLITATGQRVTLRCSPRSGDLSVYWYQQSLDQGLQFLIQYYNGEERAKGNILERFSAQQFPDLHSELNLSSLELGDSALYFCASSPGTGDDYEQYFGPGTRLTVT.

The CDR3, as DNA: TGTGCCAGCAGTTTATACCAGGGACACGATGAGCAGTTCTTC. Its translation is CASSLYQGHDEQFF. The chain uses TRBV28 and TRBJ2-1; D possibly corresponds to TRBD1 (6 bases). Germline V lookup: CDR1 MDHEN, CDR2 SYDVKM. CDR3 length equals 14 residues. V lost 1 base and J 8 bases, leaving 12 bases between the germline ends.

This chain links TRBV27 with TRBJ2-7; D gene ambiguous. CDR1 and CDR2 (germline): MNHEY, SMNVEV (reference sequence). Trimming cost V 4 bases and J 3 bases, with 7 bases left between them. The CDR3 is 12 residues long. CDR3 bases: TGTGCCAGCAGTTCTCCTTACTACGAGCAGTACTTC. Its translation is CASSSPYYEQYF.

This chain links TRBV5-1 with TRBJ2-7; D could derive from TRBD1 or TRBD2 (5 bases each). The V end was cut by 5 bases, the J end by 3 bases, with 18 bases between. The CDR3 extends over 15 amino acids. CDR1 and CDR2 (germline): SGHRS, YFSETQ. This chain's CDR3 is CASSSHEGQGYEQYF. The CDR3, as DNA: TGCGCCAGCAGTTCTCACGAGGGGCAGGGCTACGAGCAGTACTTC.

The rearrangement links TRBV5-4 to TRBJ2-4; D assignment may be TRBD1 or TRBD2 (5 bases each). The germline V gene encodes CDR1 SGHNT and CDR2 YYREEE (reference sequence). This CDR3 has 17 residues. Between the trimmed V and J ends, which lost 2 bases and 0 bases, there was a span of 15 bases. This chain's CDR3 is CASSFPSGPRAKNIQYF. CDR3 DNA sequence: TGTGCCAGCAGCTTCCCTTCGGGGCCGAGAGCCAAAAACATTCAGTACTTC.

This clone was seen a single time. The rearrangement joins TRBV2 to TRBJ1-2; no clear D gene. CDR1 and CDR2 from the germline V gene are SNHLY and FYNNEI. V lost 1 base to trimming and J lost 2 bases, with 5 bases between them. The CDR3 contains 13 residues. The CDR3 nucleotides are TGTGCCAGCAGTGAAGTAAAGAACTATGGCTACACCTTC. This translates into CASSEVKNYGYTF.

The chain employs TRBV10-3 and TRBJ2-3; the match to TRBD1 covers 7 bases. This CDR3 is built from 14 residues. The germline V gene encodes CDR1 ENHRY and CDR2 SYGVKD. Germline trimming cut 7 bases from V and 0 bases from J; bases unmatched to any gene: 4. CDR3 nucleotide sequence: TGTGCCATCACCAGACAGGGAAGCACAGATACGCAGTATTTT. The encoded protein is CAITRQGSTDTQYF.